The rows below give T cell receptor beta chains drawn from one sample of a study of cytomegalovirus exposure and HLA in healthy donors. The method was immunoSEQ multiplex PCR; TCRdb's version includes in-frame clones alone and lacks a portion of them. The sample consists of roughly 140,000 clones, roughly nine tenths of them appearing once. What was sequenced was PBMCs. The receptor source for this set is a woman aged 18-29 years in good health and CMV-seropositive. CDR3s include the opening cysteine and the closing phenylalanine or tryptophan. The D gene is left open where the match is weak. Some rows mark clone size as missing; the rest say once, few, many or name a class of expanded clone.

>-|-|TRBJ1-5|TRBV30
TGTGCCTGGAGCCGACACCGGACAGTTAGCAATCAGCCCCAGCATTTT
CAWSRHRTVSNQPQHF
>-|-|TRBJ1-2|TRBV7-9
TGTGCCAGCAGCCGAAGACTCGCGGGAGCTAACTATGGCTACACCTTC
CASSRRLAGANYGYTF
>-|-|TRBJ2-5|TRBV9
TGTGCCAGCAGCGTACTGGGCTTGTACCAAGAGACCCAGTACTTC
CASSVLGLYQETQYF
>once|TRBD1|TRBJ1-1|TRBV7-8
TGTGCCAGCAGCGTACTCCGAGGACAGGGGAACACTGAAGCTTTCTTT
CASSVLRGQGNTEAFF
>once|-|TRBJ1-1|TRBV5-1
TGCGCCAGCAGCCCCTTACAGGGTTCCACTGAAGCTTTCTTT
CASSPLQGSTEAFF
>-|-|TRBJ2-2|TRBV1
TGCACCAGCAGCCATCCCATTAGGCAGGAAAAAGCCCCTCCGACCGGGGAGCTGTTTTTT
CTSSHPIRQEKAPPTGELFF
>-|TRBD1|TRBJ1-5|TRBV29-1
TGCAGCGCCGACACAGGGGGCAATCAGCCCCAGCATTTT
CSADTGGNQPQHF
>-|TRBD2|TRBJ2-1|TRBV6-5
TGTGCCAGCAGATCACTAGCGGACAATGAGCAGTTCTTC
CASRSLADNEQFF
>-|-|TRBJ2-2|TRBV6-5
TGTGCCAGCAGTCTGACGGGAACGAACACCGGGGAGCTGTTTTTT
CASSLTGTNTGELFF
>-|-|TRBJ2-1|TRBV7-3
TGTGCCAGCAGCCGCGAAACTAGTACCAGGCGGAATGAGCAGTTCTTC
CASSRETSTRRNEQFF
>-|-|TRBJ2-3|TRBV18
TGTGCCAGCTCTCAGGCCTTTGACACAGATACGCAGTATTTT
CASSQAFDTDTQYF
>-|-|TRBJ2-7|TRBV7-2
TGTGCCAGCAGCCCTGGGGCTAGAAATTCCTACGAGCAGTACTTC
CASSPGARNSYEQYF
>-|-|TRBJ2-1|TRBV5-1
TGCGCCAGCAGCTTGGCGTGGGGCCCCTACAATGAGCAGTTCTTC
CASSLAWGPYNEQFF
>-|TRBD1|TRBJ1-4|TRBV28
TGTGCCAGCCAGGGGGCAACTAATGAAAAACTGTTTTTT
CASQGATNEKLFF
>-|-|TRBJ1-1|TRBV2
TGTGCCAGCACCCTCGGTCGGGACACAAACACTGAAGCTTTCTTT
CASTLGRDTNTEAFF
>-|TRBD1|TRBJ2-7|TRBV18
TGTGCCAGCTCAAATCAGACAGGGAGCTACGAGCAGTACTTC
CASSNQTGSYEQYF
>-|-|TRBJ1-1|TRBV4-1
TGCGCCAGCAGCCAAAGTGAGGCGGGCGCAGCTTTCTTT
CASSQSEAGAAFF
>-|TRBD1|TRBJ1-2|TRBV30
TGTGCCTGGAGTAGAAACAGGGGAGAGGGCTACACCTTC
CAWSRNRGEGYTF
>-|-|TRBJ2-3|TRBV2
TGTGCCAGCACCGAGATCAATGATACGCAGTATTTT
CASTEINDTQYF
>-|-|TRBJ1-3|TRBV5-1
TGCGCCAGCAGCAGCGGGACACACTCTGGAAACACCATATATTTT
CASSSGTHSGNTIYF
>-|-|TRBJ2-4|TRBV2
TGTGCCAGCAGTGAACTAGCCAAAAACATTCAGTACTTC
CASSELAKNIQYF
>-|TRBD2|TRBJ2-2|TRBV29-1
TGCAGCGTGCAGACTAGCGGGATTGGCGGGGAGCTGTTTTTT
CSVQTSGIGGELFF
>-|-|TRBJ2-1|TRBV11-1
TGTGCCAGCAGCTTTTTAAGCGGGTCCTACAATGAGCAGTTCTTC
CASSFLSGSYNEQFF
>-|TRBD2|TRBJ2-1|TRBV19
TGTGCCAGTAGTATTCCTAGCGGGGGGTACAATGAGCAGTTCTTC
CASSIPSGGYNEQFF
>-|-|TRBJ2-3|TRBV27
TGTGCCAGCAGTTTGGGGGGGGCACGCACAGATACGCAGTATTTT
CASSLGGARTDTQYF
>-|TRBD1|TRBJ1-3|TRBV4-1
TGCGCCAGCAGCCAAGGCCAGGGGGGATCTGGAAACACCATATATTTT
CASSQGQGGSGNTIYF
>-|TRBD1|TRBJ1-2|TRBV6-5
TGTGCCAGCAGTAGGGGACAGTTCTATGGCTACACCTTC
CASSRGQFYGYTF
>few|-|TRBJ2-2|TRBV9
TGTGCCAGCAGCGGCTCTAGCCTAACTAACACCGGGGAGCTGTTTTTT
CASSGSSLTNTGELFF
>-|-|TRBJ2-7|TRBV7-2
TGTGCCAGCAGCCTCCGGGGTGTCGAGCAGTACTTC
CASSLRGVEQYF
>-|TRBD2|TRBJ2-1|TRBV6-4
TGTGCCAGCAGTGACTCTAGGCTAGCGGGAAGTGAGCAGTTCTTC
CASSDSRLAGSEQFF
>-|-|TRBJ2-7|TRBV6-5
TGTGCCAGCAGTTCTTCACCACAGGTCAACGAGCAGTACTTC
CASSSSPQVNEQYF
>-|TRBD1|TRBJ1-4|TRBV7-9
TGTGCCAGCAGCTTAGAGGGCAGGGGGAATGAAAAACTGTTTTTT
CASSLEGRGNEKLFF
>-|-|TRBJ1-1|TRBV6-5
TGTGCCAGCAGGACGGGGAACACTGAAGCTTTCTTT
CASRTGNTEAFF
>-|TRBD1|TRBJ1-5|TRBV19
TGTGCCAGTAGTGGCCTGGGACAGCTAACACTCAATCAGCCCCAGCATTTT
CASSGLGQLTLNQPQHF
>-|-|TRBJ1-1|TRBV30
TGTGCCTGGAGTGTTCCCAGGGCGAACACTGAAGCTTTCTTT
CAWSVPRANTEAFF
>once|-|TRBJ2-2|TRBV6-1
TGTGCCAGCAATTCGGCGGTGAACACCGGGGAGCTGTTTTTT
CASNSAVNTGELFF
>-|-|TRBJ2-7|TRBV5-4
TGTGCCAGCAGCTTCACAGGATACGAGCAGTACTTC
CASSFTGYEQYF
>few|-|TRBJ1-2|TRBV18
TGTGCCAGCTCACCACAGGGGGGGGATGGCTACACCTTC
CASSPQGGDGYTF
>-|-|TRBJ2-2|TRBV6-5
TGTGCCAGCAGTTACTCTGCGGTCCTCGCCGGGGAGCTGTTTTTT
CASSYSAVLAGELFF
>-|-|TRBJ2-3|TRBV7-3
TGTGCCAGCAGCCCCGGAGCTAGCACAGATACGCAGTATTTT
CASSPGASTDTQYF
>-|-|TRBJ2-3|TRBV11-2
TGTGCCAGCAGCCCAGGGGGGCCAGATACGCAGTATTTT
CASSPGGPDTQYF
>many|TRBD1|TRBJ2-6|TRBV5-4
TGTGCCAGCAGGTCCGGGACAGGGGAGTCTGGGGCCAACGTCCTGACTTTC
CASRSGTGESGANVLTF
>-|-|TRBJ1-1|TRBV15
TGTGCCACCAGCAGATTGAAATCCGGGGAGGCTTTCTTT
CATSRLKSGEAFF
>-|-|TRBJ2-2|TRBV7-3
TGTGCCAGCAGCTTCCGCGCTAGCCCGGGACATACCGGGGAGCTGTTTTTT
CASSFRASPGHTGELFF
>-|-|TRBJ1-2|TRBV18
TGTGCCAGCTCACCGACACCGGGGAACTATGGCTACACCTTC
CASSPTPGNYGYTF
>-|TRBD2|TRBJ2-5|TRBV4-1
TGCGCCAGCAGCCAGAGGACTAGTCGGGGCCAAGAGACCCAGTACTTC
CASSQRTSRGQETQYF
>-|TRBD1|TRBJ1-1|TRBV4-3
TGCGCCAGCAGCCCGCAACAGGGGGACACTGAAGCTTTCTTT
CASSPQQGDTEAFF
>-|-|TRBJ2-7|TRBV4-1
TGCGCCAGCAGCCCTAACCCGGGTTCTGCCGAGCAGTACTTC
CASSPNPGSAEQYF
>-|TRBD1|TRBJ1-5|TRBV7-2
TGTGCCAGCAGCCTGACAGGGGGTGGCAATCAGCCCCAGCATTTT
CASSLTGGGNQPQHF
>few|TRBD2|TRBJ2-7|TRBV28
TGTGCCAGCAGTTTGGGACTACCGTGGGAGCAGTACTTC
CASSLGLPWEQYF